The next 16 T cell receptor beta chains were all read from a single sample in a study of OX40 agonist ivuxolimab in advanced cancers. TCRdb's table, derived via immunoSEQ multiplex PCR, lists solely in-frame clones and lacks some. The sample has some 80,000 clones, 88% seen once. Sample: CD4+ or CD8+ T cells sorted from blood, taken in a trial of the OX40 agonist ivuxolimab. The receptor source for this set is an adult with an advanced solid tumor such as melanoma, head and neck, liver or kidney cancer.

This sequence joins TRBV18 and TRBJ2-5, with 13 bases fitting TRBD2. V was pared by 3 bases and J by 5 bases, with 9 bases of the junction left unmatched. CDR3 length: 17 amino acids. In germline, CDR1 is KGHSH, CDR2 LQKENI. CDR3 sequence: CASSPRTSGSYVETQYF. The CDR3 nucleotides read TGTGCCAGCTCACCTCGGACTAGCGGGAGCTATGTGGAGACCCAGTACTTC.

The V gene is TRBV6-1, the J gene TRBJ2-7; D possibly corresponds to TRBD1 (5 bases). Germline values: CDR1 MNHNS, CDR2 SASEGT. V was cut by 5 bases and J by 2 bases, with 13 bases left in between. The CDR3 covers 14 residues. The CDR3 protein is CASSFRRAAYEQYF. In nucleotides, the CDR3 is TGTGCCAGCAGTTTCCGCAGGGCCGCCTACGAGCAGTACTTC.

This chain joins TRBV11-2 and TRBJ2-1, with 7 bases fitting TRBD2. V shed 7 bases, J shed 10 bases, and the junction held 10 bases outside the gene matches. Per the germline V gene, CDR1 is SGHAT and CDR2 is FQNNGV. This CDR3 contains 13 residues. This CDR3 reads CASTLRSGIEQFF. The CDR3 DNA is TGTGCCAGCACCCTGAGAAGCGGGATCGAGCAGTTCTTC.

J is TRBJ2-5 and V is TRBV7-3; TRBD1 matches at 10 bases. V trimming: 5 bases; J trimming: 5 bases; junction bases outside the gene matches: 2. Per the germline V gene, CDR1 is SGHTA and CDR2 is FQGTGA. This CDR3 is built from 13 residues. CDR3 sequence: CASSRDRGETQYF. The DNA of the CDR3 is TGTGCCAGCAGCCGGGACAGGGGTGAGACCCAGTACTTC.

This CDR3 is CSVRTYEQYF. The DNA of the CDR3 is TGCAGCGTTCGAACCTACGAGCAGTACTTC. The rearrangement joins TRBV29-1 to TRBJ2-7; D gene uncertain. Trimming pared 5 bases from V and 2 bases from J, leaving 4 bases between. Germline CDR1 SQVTM, CDR2 ANQGSEA. There are 10 residues in the CDR3.

In this sample, this clone turned up once. The chain is built from TRBV2 and TRBJ2-6; 10 bases map to TRBD1. The germline gives CDR1 SNHLY, CDR2 FYNNEI. V was clipped by 6 bases and J by 2 bases; unmatched bases: 4. The CDR3 covers 16 residues. In nucleotides, the CDR3 is TGTGCCAGCAGAGACAGGGGGCGAGCTGGGGCCAACGTCCTGACTTTC. It is translated as CASRDRGRAGANVLTF.

This sequence joins TRBV29-1 and TRBJ2-3, with D tentatively TRBD1 (6 bases). The CDR3 contains 14 residues. The germline V and J ends were trimmed by 7 bases and 6 bases, with 20 bases remaining between them. The germline gives CDR1 SQVTM, CDR2 ANQGSEA. CDR3 in amino acids: CSAVTGKVLDTQYF. The CDR3 bases are TGCAGCGCGGTGACAGGAAAGGTCTTGGATACGCAGTATTTT.

V is TRBV29-1 and J is TRBJ1-2; TRBD1 might be the D (5 bases). Trimming stripped 4 bases from V and 8 bases from J, with 8 bases between. The CDR3 is 10 residues long. CDR1 is SQVTM and CDR2 is ANQGSEA in the germline V gene. The CDR3 loop is CSVVGEGYTF. The CDR3 DNA sequence: TGCAGCGTTGTGGGGGAAGGCTACACCTTC.

V gene TRBV6-1 combines with J gene TRBJ2-3; D remains unclear. The germline V and J ends were trimmed by 2 bases and 0 bases, with 9 bases remaining between them. The CDR3 has 15 residues. Per germline, CDR1 MNHNS and CDR2 SASEGT. The chain's CDR3 is CASSERRISTDTQYF. In DNA, the CDR3 is TGTGCCAGCAGTGAAAGGCGGATTAGCACAGATACGCAGTATTTT.

The rearrangement links TRBV19 to TRBJ1-2; tentative D call: TRBD1 (6 bases). CDR1 and CDR2 (germline): LNHDA, SQIVND (reference sequence). The V end was cut by 4 bases, the J end by 0 bases, with 12 bases between. The CDR3 is 15 residues long. The CDR3: CASSTGQTTNYGYTF. In nucleotides, the CDR3 is TGTGCCAGTAGTACTGGACAGACTACTAACTATGGCTACACCTTC.

The V call is TRBV20-1, the J call TRBJ2-1, with 10 bases fitting TRBD1. CDR1 and CDR2 from the germline V gene are DFQATT and SNEGSKA (reference sequence). The CDR3 spans 11 residues. V shed 6 bases, J shed 14 bases, and the junction held 7 bases outside the gene matches. The CDR3: CSASAGTGEFF. The CDR3 DNA follows: TGCAGTGCATCAGCCGGGACAGGGGAGTTCTTC.

The chain joins TRBV15 to TRBJ2-3, with D possibly matching TRBD1 (5 bases). Germline V CDR1 and CDR2: LNHNV, YYDKDF (reference sequence). V lost 0 bases, J lost 4 bases, and 8 bases lay in between. This CDR3 is built from 14 residues. The CDR3 protein is CATSRDRASDTQYF. The CDR3 DNA is TGTGCCACCAGCAGAGACAGGGCCTCAGATACGCAGTATTTT.

V gene TRBV5-4 combines with J gene TRBJ2-3; D not certain. The CDR3 consists of 12 residues. V was cut by 4 bases and J by 4 bases, with 7 bases left in between. The V gene's germline CDR1 is SGHNT and CDR2 YYREEE (reference sequence). CDR3 nucleotides: TGTGCCAGCAGCCCGACTTCAGATACGCAGTATTTT. Translated: CASSPTSDTQYF.

The V gene is TRBV4-1, the J gene TRBJ2-4; 10 bases are a match to TRBD1. Germline V gene data show CDR1 as MGHRA and CDR2 as YSYEKL. The ends lost 5 bases at V and 3 bases at J; junction bases unmatched: 10. This CDR3 has 17 amino acids. CDR3 nucleotide sequence: TGCGCCAGCAGCACCCCCGGGACAGGGGTAGGCAAAAACATTCAGTACTTC. Translation gives CASSTPGTGVGKNIQYF.

This chain links TRBV2 with TRBJ2-5; D possibly corresponds to TRBD1 (7 bases). This CDR3 has 14 amino acids. Trimming removed 5 bases from V and 5 bases from J, with 15 bases in between. Germline V gene lookup returns CDR1 SNHLY and CDR2 FYNNEI. CDR3 sequence (DNA): TGTGCCAGCAGTACCCCTCCAGGGGGGGAGACCCAGTACTTC. Amino acids: CASSTPPGGETQYF.

This clone showed up just once. The chain recombines TRBV20-1 with TRBJ1-1, with unresolved D. The CDR3 is 11 amino acids. Germline lookup yields CDR1 DFQATT and CDR2 SNEGSKA (reference sequence). Trimming stripped 1 base from V and 5 bases from J, with 5 bases between. This CDR3 reads CSARVHTEAFF. The DNA for the CDR3 is TGCAGTGCTAGAGTCCATACTGAAGCTTTCTTT.